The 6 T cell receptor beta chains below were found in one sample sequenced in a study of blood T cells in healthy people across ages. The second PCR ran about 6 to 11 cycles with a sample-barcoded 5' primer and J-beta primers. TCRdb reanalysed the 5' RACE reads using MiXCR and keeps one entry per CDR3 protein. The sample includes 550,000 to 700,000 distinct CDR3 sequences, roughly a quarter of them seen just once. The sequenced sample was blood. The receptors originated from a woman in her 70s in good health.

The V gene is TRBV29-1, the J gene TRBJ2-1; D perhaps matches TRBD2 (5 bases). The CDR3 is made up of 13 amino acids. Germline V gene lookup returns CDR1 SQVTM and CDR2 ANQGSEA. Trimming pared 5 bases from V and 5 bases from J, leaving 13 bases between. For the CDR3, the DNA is TGCAGCGTTCAAACCGGGAAAAACAATGAGCAGTTCTTC. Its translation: CSVQTGKNNEQFF.

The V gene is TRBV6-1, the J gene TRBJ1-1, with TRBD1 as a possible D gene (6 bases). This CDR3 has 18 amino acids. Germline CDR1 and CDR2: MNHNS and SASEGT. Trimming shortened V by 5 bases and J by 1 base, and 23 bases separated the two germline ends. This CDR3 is CASSRLPAFRGENTEAFF. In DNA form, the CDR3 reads TGTGCCAGCAGTCGCTTACCAGCTTTCAGGGGTGAGAACACTGAAGCTTTCTTT.

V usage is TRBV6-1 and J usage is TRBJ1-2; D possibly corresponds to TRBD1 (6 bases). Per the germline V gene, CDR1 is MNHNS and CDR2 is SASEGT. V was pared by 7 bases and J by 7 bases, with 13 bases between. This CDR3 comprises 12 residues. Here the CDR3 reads CASKPRGGGYTF. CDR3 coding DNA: TGTGCCAGCAAGCCAAGGGGGGGTGGCTACACCTTC.

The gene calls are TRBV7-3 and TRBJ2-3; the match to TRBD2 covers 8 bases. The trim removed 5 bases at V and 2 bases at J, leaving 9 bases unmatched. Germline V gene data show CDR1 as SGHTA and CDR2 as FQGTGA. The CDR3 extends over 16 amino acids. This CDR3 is CASSLLTGGDTDTQYF. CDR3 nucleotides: TGTGCCAGCAGCCTCCTAACGGGGGGGGACACAGATACGCAGTATTTT.

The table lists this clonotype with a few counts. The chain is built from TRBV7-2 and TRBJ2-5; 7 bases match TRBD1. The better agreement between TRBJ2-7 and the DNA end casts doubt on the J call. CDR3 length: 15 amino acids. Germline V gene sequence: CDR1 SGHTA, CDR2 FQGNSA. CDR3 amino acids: CASSFRGQAPYEQYF. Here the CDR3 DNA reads TGTGCCAGCAGCTTTAGGGGGCAGGCCCCCTACGAGCAGTACTTC.

The CDR3 coding sequence is TGTGCCAGCAGTGCCGGAGCCAATCAGCCCCAGCATTTT. It codes for CASSAGANQPQHF. V usage is TRBV25-1 and J usage is TRBJ1-5, with D hard to call. The V gene lost 4 bases and the J gene lost 3 bases, with 7 bases spanning the gap. The germline gives CDR1 MGHDK, CDR2 SYGVNS. The CDR3 covers 13 residues.